Presented here are 14 T cell receptor beta chains from one specimen sequenced in a study of OX40 agonist ivuxolimab in advanced cancers. The data were produced by immunoSEQ multiplex PCR, yet TCRdb's version contains in-frame clones alone and is incomplete. The sample carries tens of thousands of clones, approximately 86% recorded once. Material: CD4+ or CD8+ T cells sorted from blood, obtained in a trial of the OX40 agonist ivuxolimab. The source is an adult with an advanced solid tumor such as melanoma, head and neck, liver or kidney cancer.

The chain links TRBV6-5 to TRBJ2-1; 9 nucleotides line up with TRBD1. The ends lost 0 bases at V and 2 bases at J; junction bases unmatched: 2. CDR3 length: 16 residues. CDR1 and CDR2 (germline): MNHEY, SVGAGI. The CDR3 sequence: CASSYSTGGTYNEQFF. The CDR3 DNA reads as TGTGCCAGCAGTTACTCGACAGGGGGGACCTACAATGAGCAGTTCTTC.

The J gene is TRBJ1-5, the V gene TRBV28; D call uncertain. Per the germline V gene, CDR1 is MDHEN and CDR2 is SYDVKM. V lost 8 bases and J 1 base, leaving 9 bases between the germline ends. The CDR3 totals 13 residues. CDR3 sequence reads: CASLTASNQPQHF. The CDR3 DNA sequence: TGTGCCAGCCTTACAGCAAGCAATCAGCCCCAGCATTTT.

The genes are TRBV9 and TRBJ2-1, with TRBD2 matching over 8 bases. The junction had 6 bases not matched to a gene; V was cut back by 1 base and J by 6 bases. CDR3 length: 15 amino acids. The V gene's germline CDR1 is SGDLS and CDR2 YYNGEE. The CDR3 DNA is TGTGCCAGCAGCGTACCAGCGGGAGAAACCAATGAGCAGTTCTTC. Translated: CASSVPAGETNEQFF.

CDR3 in amino acids: CASSPPRGRGSRDEQFF. The CDR3 nucleotides are TGTGCCAGCAGCCCGCCCCGGGGGCGCGGGAGTAGGGATGAGCAGTTCTTC. The chain joins TRBV9 to TRBJ2-1, with D perhaps matching TRBD2 (7 bases). Germline CDR1 SGDLS, CDR2 YYNGEE. V shed 4 bases and J shed 8 bases, with 25 bases lying between them. The CDR3 has 17 amino acids.

V is TRBV7-9 and J is TRBJ2-3, with D unresolved. Germline CDR1 and CDR2: SEHNR and FQNEAQ (reference sequence). This CDR3 is built from 15 residues. The V end lost 3 bases, the J end lost 0 bases, and 10 bases lay between the germline ends. In nucleotides, the CDR3 is TGTGCCAGCAGCTTGGCTGGCGCCAGCACAGATACGCAGTATTTT. Its translation: CASSLAGASTDTQYF. Filled out from reference TRBV7-9 and TRBJ2-3, the complete variable domain reads DTGVSQNPRHKITKRGQNVTFRCDPISEHNRLYWYRQTLGQGPEFLTYFQNEAQLEKSRLLSDRFSAERPKGSFSTLEIQRTEQGDSAMYLCASSLAGASTDTQYFGPGTRLTVL.

In its sample, this clone was seen once. The rearrangement joins TRBV5-1 to TRBJ1-2; 7 positions match TRBD1. Germline CDR1 is SGHRS and CDR2 is YFSETQ. The CDR3 runs to 12 residues. With V trimmed by 2 bases and J by 6 bases, 1 base remained unmatched. The CDR3 sequence: CASSFGTDGYTF. CDR3 nucleotides: TGCGCCAGCAGCTTTGGGACAGATGGCTACACCTTC.

The chain uses TRBV28 and TRBJ2-7; D is perhaps TRBD1 or TRBD2 (6 bases each). CDR3 size: 16 residues. Trimming shortened V by 6 bases and J by 7 bases, and 25 bases separated the two germline ends. Germline-derived CDR1 and CDR2 are MDHEN and SYDVKM. For the CDR3, the DNA is TGTGCCAGCAGCTCCCCTAGGGGGACTGGGACTGGTGAGCAGTACTTC. Amino acid sequence: CASSSPRGTGTGEQYF.

The chain has TRBV5-1 and TRBJ1-3, with a tentative D call TRBD1 (6 bases). The germline V gene encodes CDR1 SGHRS and CDR2 YFSETQ. CDR3 length: 17 residues. Trimming pared 0 bases from V and 8 bases from J, leaving 21 bases between. CDR3 sequence reads: CASSLAGPFRQEDTIYF. DNA of the CDR3: TGCGCCAGCAGCTTGGCCGGCCCCTTCCGACAGGAGGACACCATATATTTT.

The chain couples TRBV30 to TRBJ2-2, with D perhaps assigned TRBD1 or TRBD2 (5 bases each). The CDR3 has 13 amino acids. The germline gives CDR1 GTSNPN, CDR2 SVGIG (reference sequence). V was pared by 0 bases and J by 6 bases, with 8 bases between. The CDR3 loop is CAWSVRGAGELFF. Written as DNA, the CDR3 is TGTGCCTGGAGTGTACGGGGCGCCGGGGAGCTGTTTTTT.

The chain joins TRBV25-1 to TRBJ2-7; TRBD1 matches 8 bases. Germline trimming cut 4 bases from V and 5 bases from J; bases unmatched to any gene: 10. Germline lookup yields CDR1 MGHDK and CDR2 SYGVNS. This CDR3 is 15 amino acids long. The chain's CDR3 is CASSVDPAGGNEQYF. The DNA for the CDR3 is TGTGCCAGCAGTGTTGACCCGGCAGGGGGCAACGAGCAGTACTTC.

V and J are TRBV19 and TRBJ2-7, with D possibly being TRBD1 (6 bases). V shed 4 bases and J shed 5 bases, with 12 bases lying between them. This CDR3 comprises 13 residues. CDR1 is LNHDA, CDR2 SQIVND, per germline (reference sequence). The CDR3 DNA is TGTGCCAGTAGTAGGCAGGGGAGCGACGAGCAGTACTTC. This codes for CASSRQGSDEQYF.

The chain carries TRBV28 and TRBJ1-2; D call uncertain. The germline gives CDR1 MDHEN, CDR2 SYDVKM. The CDR3 totals 15 residues. The germline V and J ends were trimmed by 3 bases and 0 bases, with 11 bases remaining between them. CDR3 DNA sequence: TGTGCCAGCAGTTTCCCATCCGATGCTAACTATGGCTACACCTTC. It codes for CASSFPSDANYGYTF.

The chain combines TRBV10-2 with TRBJ2-5; 9 bases match TRBD2. Germline CDR1 is WSHSY and CDR2 is SAAADI. With 6 bases clipped from V and 3 bases from J, the junction kept 5 bases outside the gene matches. The CDR3 extends over 14 amino acids. The CDR3 region has the DNA TGCGCCAGCAGAGGAGCGGGAGGCAAAGAGACCCAGTACTTC. Amino acid sequence: CASRGAGGKETQYF.

This chain connects TRBV2 to TRBJ2-3; D is possibly TRBD2 (5 bases). Trimming took off 8 bases at V and 1 base at J, with 13 bases between the two ends. Germline assignment: CDR1 SNHLY and CDR2 FYNNEI. CDR3 length: 14 amino acids. The CDR3 spells CASCNPGGTDTQYF. CDR3 bases: TGTGCCAGCTGCAACCCCGGGGGCACAGATACGCAGTATTTT.